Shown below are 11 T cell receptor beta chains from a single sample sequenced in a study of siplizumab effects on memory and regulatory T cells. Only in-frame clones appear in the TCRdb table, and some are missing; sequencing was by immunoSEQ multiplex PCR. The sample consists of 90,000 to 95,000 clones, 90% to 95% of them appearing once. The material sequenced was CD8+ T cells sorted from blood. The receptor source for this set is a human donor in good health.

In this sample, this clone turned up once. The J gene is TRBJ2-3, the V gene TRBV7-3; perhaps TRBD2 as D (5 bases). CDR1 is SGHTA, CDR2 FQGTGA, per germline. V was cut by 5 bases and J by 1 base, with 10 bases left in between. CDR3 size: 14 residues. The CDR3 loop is CASSPGVRTDTQYF. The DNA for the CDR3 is TGTGCCAGCAGCCCCGGGGTCCGCACAGATACGCAGTATTTT.

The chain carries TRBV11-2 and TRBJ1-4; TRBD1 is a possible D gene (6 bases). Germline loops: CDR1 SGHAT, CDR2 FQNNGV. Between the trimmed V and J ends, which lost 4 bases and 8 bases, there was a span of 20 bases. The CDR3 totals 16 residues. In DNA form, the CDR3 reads TGTGCCAGCAGCTATACCTCCGGGGGGCGGTACGAAAAACTGTTTTTT. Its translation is CASSYTSGGRYEKLFF.

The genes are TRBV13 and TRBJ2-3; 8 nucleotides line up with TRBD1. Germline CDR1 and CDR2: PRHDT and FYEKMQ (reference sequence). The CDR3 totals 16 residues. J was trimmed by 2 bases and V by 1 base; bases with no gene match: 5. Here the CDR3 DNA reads TGTGCCAGCAGCTTAGAAGGGACAGGTGACACAGATACGCAGTATTTT. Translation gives CASSLEGTGDTDTQYF.

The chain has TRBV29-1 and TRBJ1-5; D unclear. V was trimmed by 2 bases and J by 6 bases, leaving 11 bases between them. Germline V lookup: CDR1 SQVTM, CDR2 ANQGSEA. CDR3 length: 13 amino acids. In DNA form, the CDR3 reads TGCAGCGTTGAACTGGGATACGGTCAGCCCCAGCATTTT. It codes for CSVELGYGQPQHF.

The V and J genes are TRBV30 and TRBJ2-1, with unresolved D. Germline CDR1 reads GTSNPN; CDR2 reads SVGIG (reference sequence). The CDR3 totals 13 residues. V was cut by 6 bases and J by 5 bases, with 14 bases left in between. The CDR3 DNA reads TGTGCCTGCGCCTCGACTCGGCACAATGAGCAGTTCTTC. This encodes CACASTRHNEQFF.

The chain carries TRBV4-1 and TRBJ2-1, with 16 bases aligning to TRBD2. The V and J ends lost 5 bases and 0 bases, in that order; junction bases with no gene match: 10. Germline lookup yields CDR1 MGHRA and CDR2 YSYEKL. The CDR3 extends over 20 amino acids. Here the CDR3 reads CASSSRGTSGRVSSYNEQFF. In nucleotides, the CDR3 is TGCGCCAGCAGCTCACGCGGGACTAGCGGGAGGGTTAGCTCCTACAATGAGCAGTTCTTC.

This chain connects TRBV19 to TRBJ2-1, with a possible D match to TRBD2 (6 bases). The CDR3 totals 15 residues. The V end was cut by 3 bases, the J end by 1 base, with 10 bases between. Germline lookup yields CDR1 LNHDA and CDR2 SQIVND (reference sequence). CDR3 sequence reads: CASSIRDSSYNEQFF. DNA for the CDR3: TGTGCCAGTAGTATTAGGGACTCATCCTACAATGAGCAGTTCTTC.

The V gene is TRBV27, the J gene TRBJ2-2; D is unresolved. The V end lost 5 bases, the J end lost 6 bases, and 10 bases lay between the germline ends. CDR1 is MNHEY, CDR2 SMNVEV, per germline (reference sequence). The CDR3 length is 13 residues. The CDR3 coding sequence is TGTGCCAGCAGTCGTCGAGAATCCGGGGAGCTGTTTTTT. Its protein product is CASSRRESGELFF.

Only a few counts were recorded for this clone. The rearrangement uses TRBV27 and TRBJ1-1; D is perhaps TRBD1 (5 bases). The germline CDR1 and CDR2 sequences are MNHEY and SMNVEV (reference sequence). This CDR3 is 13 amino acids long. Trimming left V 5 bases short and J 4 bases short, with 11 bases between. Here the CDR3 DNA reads TGTGCCAGCAGTCCCTCGGGGACCACTGAAGCTTTCTTT. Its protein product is CASSPSGTTEAFF.

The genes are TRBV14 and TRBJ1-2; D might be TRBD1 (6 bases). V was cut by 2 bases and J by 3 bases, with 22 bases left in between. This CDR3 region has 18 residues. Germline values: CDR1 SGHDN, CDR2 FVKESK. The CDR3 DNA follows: TGTGCCAGCAGCCAATGGGCCCCACAGGGCGTCTTGGACTATGGCTACACCTTC. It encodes CASSQWAPQGVLDYGYTF.

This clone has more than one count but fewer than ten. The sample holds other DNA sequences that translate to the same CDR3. The chain's CDR3 is CASSIDISYEQYF. The CDR3 DNA reads as TGTGCCAGTAGTATAGACATCTCCTACGAGCAGTACTTC. The chain is built from TRBV19 and TRBJ2-7, with D uncertain. The CDR3 consists of 13 residues. Trimming shortened V by 0 bases and J by 0 bases, and 3 bases separated the two germline ends. CDR1 and CDR2 from the germline V gene are LNHDA and SQIVND (reference sequence).